These 30 T cell receptor beta chains were sequenced from one sample in a study of T-cell reconstitution after alpha-beta-depleted transplantation in children. Unique molecular identifiers were built into the TCRbeta library. TCRdb processed the PCR reads anew with MiXCR; each CDR3 protein has one entry. The sample holds 400,000 to 500,000 distinct CDR3 sequences, 9.5% to 13% seen once. This specimen consisted of PBMCs from the stem cell graft donor, obtained from the stem cell graft. The source is a human donor who donated a stem cell graft to a child with acute myeloid leukemia.

The gene calls are TRBV10-3 and TRBJ1-1, with D uncertain. Germline CDR1 reads ENHRY; CDR2 reads SYGVKD. Trimming removed 6 bases from V and 0 bases from J, with 14 bases in between. This CDR3 has 15 amino acids. CDR3 amino acids: CAISDAQPLNTEAFF. The CDR3 DNA follows: TGTGCCATCAGCGACGCACAACCTTTGAACACTGAAGCTTTCTTT.

The V gene is TRBV7-8, the J gene TRBJ1-1, with 11 bases fitting TRBD1. Germline lookup yields CDR1 SGHVS and CDR2 FQNEAQ. V lost 2 bases to trimming and J lost 5 bases; unmatched junction nucleotides: 4. The length of the CDR3 is 15 residues. The CDR3: CASSLRDRGITEAFF. In nucleotides, the CDR3 is TGTGCCAGCAGCTTAAGGGACAGGGGGATTACTGAAGCTTTCTTT.

V gene TRBV12-3 or TRBV12-4 combines with J gene TRBJ2-2; 8 bases fit TRBD2. The CDR3 contains 15 residues. V trimming: 6 bases; J trimming: 4 bases; junction bases outside the gene matches: 7. CDR3 protein: CASSPGGAVTGELFF. As DNA, the CDR3 is TGTGCCAGCAGCCCCGGGGGGGCGGTCACCGGGGAGCTGTTTTTT.

This clonotype was detected only a few times. The rearrangement uses TRBV20-1 and TRBJ1-2; 11 nucleotides line up with TRBD1. This CDR3 is 13 amino acids long. From germline, CDR1 is DFQATT and CDR2 SNEGSKA (reference sequence). The V segment lost 4 bases and the J segment 12 bases; nucleotides outside the gene matches: 10. CDR3 bases: TGCAGTGCTAAGGCGGGACAGGGGGGGAGGGACACCTTC. Its protein product is CSAKAGQGGRDTF.

This clonotype was observed a handful of times. V usage is TRBV7-2 and J usage is TRBJ2-7; 9 positions match TRBD2. Germline assignment: CDR1 SGHTA and CDR2 FQGNSA. There are 14 residues in the CDR3. V lost 5 bases and J lost 5; bases outside the gene matches: 7. The CDR3 bases are TGTGCCAGCAGCATTAGCGGGAGCAGGAACGAGCAGTACTTC. This sequence encodes CASSISGSRNEQYF.

This clonotype has more than one count but fewer than ten. This chain connects TRBV6-1 to TRBJ2-3; 9 nucleotides align to TRBD2. Germline V gene data show CDR1 as MNHNS and CDR2 as SASEGT. This CDR3 comprises 16 residues. V trimming: 6 bases; J trimming: 2 bases; junction bases outside the gene matches: 9. CDR3 loop: CASRTRAGGPTDTQYF. CDR3 sequence (DNA): TGTGCCAGCAGGACCCGGGCGGGGGGGCCCACAGATACGCAGTATTTT.

This clonotype turned up a few times. The chain is built from TRBV15 and TRBJ2-5; D ambiguous. The germline gives CDR1 LNHNV, CDR2 YYDKDF (reference sequence). This CDR3 region has 15 residues. V was cut by 0 bases and J by 0 bases, with 8 bases left in between. The CDR3 region is CATSREGYYQETQYF. DNA for the CDR3: TGTGCCACCAGCAGAGAAGGCTACTACCAAGAGACCCAGTACTTC.

This clonotype was observed many times. The CDR3 sequence is CASGMGVSYNEQFF. The CDR3 DNA reads as TGTGCCAGCGGGATGGGAGTATCTTACAATGAGCAGTTCTTC. The chain joins TRBV7-9 to TRBJ2-1, with D possibly TRBD2 on 5 matching bases. The V gene lost 8 bases and the J gene lost 4 bases, with 15 bases spanning the gap. The CDR3 loop spans 14 amino acids. In germline, CDR1 is SEHNR, CDR2 FQNEAQ (reference sequence).

This clonotype was observed a few times. The J gene is TRBJ2-6, the V gene TRBV3-1; D gene ambiguous. The germline V and J ends were trimmed by 1 base and 3 bases, with 10 bases remaining between them. Germline lookup yields CDR1 LGHDT and CDR2 YNNKEL (reference sequence). The CDR3 contains 16 residues. CDR3 sequence: CASSQAATGGANVLTF. CDR3 sequence (DNA): TGTGCCAGCAGCCAAGCGGCGACTGGTGGGGCCAACGTCCTGACTTTC. Using reference TRBV3-1 and TRBJ2-6 for the parts outside the CDR3, the full variable domain is DTAVSQTPKYLVTQMGNDKSIKCEQNLGHDTMYWYKQDSKKFLKIMFSYNNKELIINETVPNRFSPKSPDKAHLNLHINSLELGDSAVYFCASSQAATGGANVLTFGAGSRLTVL.

Only a few counts were recorded for this clonotype. This chain uses TRBV12-3 or TRBV12-4 with TRBJ1-3, with 7 bases aligning to TRBD1. The CDR3 contains 14 residues. V shed 6 bases, J shed 6 bases, and the junction held 8 bases outside the gene matches. The CDR3 DNA is TGTGCCAGCAGCCACCGGGACAGAGAAAACACCATATATTTT. Translation: CASSHRDRENTIYF.

This clonotype was seen more than once but under ten times. This rearrangement joins TRBV3-1 to TRBJ2-5, with 13 bases lining up with TRBD2. J lost 7 bases, V lost 4 bases, and 15 bases had no gene match. Germline V lookup: CDR1 LGHDT, CDR2 YNNKEL (reference sequence). The CDR3 extends over 18 amino acids. In DNA form, the CDR3 reads TGTGCCAGCAGCCCACTAGCGGGAGGGCCGGGCCTTGGTGTGACCCAGTACTTC. This gives the protein CASSPLAGGPGLGVTQYF.

This clonotype appeared a few times. The chain uses TRBV5-1 and TRBJ2-7; D unresolved. Germline-derived CDR1 and CDR2 are SGHRS and YFSETQ. V lost 0 bases and J 6 bases, leaving 16 bases between the germline ends. The length of the CDR3 is 15 residues. As DNA, the CDR3 is TGCGCCAGCAGCTTGGCAGTAGGTAGTGGGTTCGAGCAGTACTTC. Protein sequence: CASSLAVGSGFEQYF. The full variable domain, rest sourced from reference TRBV5-1 and TRBJ2-7, is KAGVTQTPRYLIKTRGQQVTLSCSPISGHRSVSWYQQTPGQGLQFLFEYFSETQRNKGNFPGRFSGRQFSNSRSEMNVSTLELGDSALYLCASSLAVGSGFEQYFGPGTRLTVT.

The chain combines TRBV20-1 with TRBJ2-1; 12 bases agree with TRBD2. V trimming: 6 bases; J trimming: 5 bases; junction bases outside the gene matches: 5. Germline V CDR1 and CDR2: DFQATT, SNEGSKA (reference sequence). The CDR3 totals 14 residues. The CDR3 protein is CSASSGREHNEQFF. The CDR3 region has the DNA TGCAGTGCCTCTAGCGGGAGGGAACACAATGAGCAGTTCTTC.

This clonotype was counted at least ten times. The V gene is TRBV5-1, the J gene TRBJ2-7, with D maybe TRBD1 (5 bases). V was pared by 4 bases and J by 5 bases, with 25 bases between. Per the germline V gene, CDR1 is SGHRS and CDR2 is YFSETQ. This CDR3 region has 17 residues. As DNA, the CDR3 is TGCGCCAGCAGCACTGACGTCTGGGGCGCACCAGGGAACGAGCAGTACTTC. Encoded protein: CASSTDVWGAPGNEQYF.

This clonotype showed up just a few times. J is TRBJ2-5 and V is TRBV7-6; D ambiguous. The germline V gene has CDR1 SGHVS and CDR2 FNYEAQ. Trimming stripped 5 bases from V and 2 bases from J, with 18 bases between. This CDR3 contains 16 residues. CDR3: CASSPEVAGLQETQYF. CDR3 sequence (DNA): TGTGCCAGCAGCCCAGAGGTTGCCGGATTGCAAGAGACCCAGTACTTC.

In its sample, this clonotype was seen a few times. The chain uses TRBV12-3 or TRBV12-4 and TRBJ2-7, with a tentative D call TRBD1 (5 bases). The CDR3 has 12 residues. The V and J ends lost 5 bases and 8 bases respectively, with 13 bases between them. CDR3 in amino acids: CASSLDQGQQYF. The CDR3, as DNA: TGTGCCAGCAGTCTCGACCAGGGCCAGCAGTACTTC.

V usage is TRBV13 and J usage is TRBJ1-1, with D perhaps matching TRBD1 (6 bases). The CDR3 spans 14 residues. V was trimmed by 5 bases and J by 4 bases, leaving 14 bases between them. Germline V CDR1 and CDR2: PRHDT, FYEKMQ (reference sequence). The CDR3 sequence: CASSLKGGATEAFF. The CDR3 DNA reads TGTGCCAGCAGCCTGAAGGGGGGGGCCACTGAAGCTTTCTTT.

There are a few counts of this clonotype. The rearrangement uses TRBV3-1 and TRBJ1-2; TRBD1 is a possible D gene (5 bases). V was shortened by 7 bases and J by 4 bases, with 10 bases between the two germline ends. CDR3 length: 12 amino acids. Germline values: CDR1 LGHDT, CDR2 YNNKEL (reference sequence). In nucleotides, the CDR3 is TGTGCCAGCAATGGAGGGGCCTATGGCTACACCTTC. Protein: CASNGGAYGYTF.

This clonotype turned up a few times. The chain recombines TRBV6-5 with TRBJ2-1, with D perhaps TRBD2 (5 bases). V lost 8 bases and J 8 bases, leaving 13 bases between the germline ends. The CDR3 runs to 12 residues. Germline lookup yields CDR1 MNHEY and CDR2 SVGAGI. CDR3 DNA sequence: TGTGCCAGCTCGGTCTCGGGGTATGAGCAGTTCTTC. This sequence encodes CASSVSGYEQFF.

The V call is TRBV5-1, the J call TRBJ2-7; 7 bases line up with TRBD1. V lost 6 bases, J lost 0 bases, and 6 bases stayed unmatched. CDR1 SGHRS and CDR2 YFSETQ come from the germline V gene. The CDR3 totals 14 residues. The CDR3 region is CASIPGQSSYEQYF. CDR3 nucleotides: TGCGCCAGCATCCCGGGACAGTCCTCCTACGAGCAGTACTTC.

This clonotype was seen repeatedly, ten times or more. This sequence joins TRBV9 and TRBJ2-1; 8 nucleotides match TRBD2. The CDR3 covers 16 residues. Germline lookup yields CDR1 SGDLS and CDR2 YYNGEE. V shed 0 bases and J 9 bases; nucleotides not matched to a gene: 11. DNA for the CDR3: TGTGCCAGCAGCGTAGCGGACGGGGTGGCGGGAGGTGAGCAGTTCTTC. Its protein product is CASSVADGVAGGEQFF.

CDR3 bases: TGTGCCAGCAGCTTAGCGCGTAGTTCGCCCGAGCAGTACTTC. Amino acid sequence: CASSLARSSPEQYF. The chain combines TRBV7-8 with TRBJ2-7; D ambiguous. With 0 bases removed from V and 6 bases from J, the gap between germline ends came to 12 bases. The CDR3 has 14 amino acids. Germline assignment: CDR1 SGHVS and CDR2 FQNEAQ.

The table lists this clonotype with a count of one. The chain recombines TRBV11-1 with TRBJ1-1; a possible D gene is TRBD1 (6 bases). The V and J ends lost 3 bases and 5 bases respectively, with 16 bases between them. Germline CDR1 reads SGHAT; CDR2 reads FQDESV (reference sequence). The CDR3 spans 15 residues. DNA for the CDR3: TGTGCCAGCAGCTTGTTGGAGGGGAGGGGGACTGAAGCTTTCTTT. It translates to CASSLLEGRGTEAFF.

The sample holds many counts of this clonotype. The V and J genes are TRBV20-1 and TRBJ1-4; TRBD1 is a possible D gene (5 bases). The CDR3 consists of 14 residues. With 5 bases removed from V and 7 bases from J, the gap between germline ends came to 17 bases. Germline CDR1 is DFQATT and CDR2 is SNEGSKA (reference sequence). The CDR3 DNA is TGCAGTGCTCCCACCGGAGGGGCCGGTGAAAAACTGTTTTTT. Encoded protein: CSAPTGGAGEKLFF.

The chain links TRBV7-6 to TRBJ2-5; tentatively, D is TRBD1 or TRBD2 (6 bases each). The CDR3 extends over 14 amino acids. The germline V gene encodes CDR1 SGHVS and CDR2 FNYEAQ. V was cut by 6 bases and J by 1 base, with 12 bases left in between. The CDR3 loop reads CASRPGGSQETQYF. In DNA, the CDR3 is TGTGCCAGCAGGCCCGGGGGCTCCCAAGAGACCCAGTACTTC.

This clonotype was observed a few times. J is TRBJ1-2 and V is TRBV7-2, with a possible D match to TRBD1 (6 bases). Germline CDR1 SGHTA, CDR2 FQGNSA. V lost 5 bases, J lost 7 bases, and 17 bases lay in between. The CDR3 has 14 residues. This CDR3 is CASSARGGLSGYTF. CDR3 bases: TGTGCCAGCAGCGCAAGAGGGGGTTTAAGTGGCTACACCTTC.

The V gene is TRBV29-1, the J gene TRBJ2-3; TRBD1 is a possible D gene (6 bases). V was trimmed by 0 bases and J by 2 bases, leaving 18 bases between them. Germline lookup yields CDR1 SQVTM and CDR2 ANQGSEA. The CDR3 covers 17 residues. This CDR3 is CSVEDPWDTTPTDTQYF. The CDR3 nucleotides read TGCAGCGTTGAAGACCCCTGGGACACCACACCCACAGATACGCAGTATTTT.

This clonotype has a handful of counts. J is TRBJ1-2 and V is TRBV5-5, with unresolved D. The germline V gene has CDR1 SGHKS and CDR2 YYEKEE (reference sequence). The CDR3 loop spans 15 amino acids. V was pared by 0 bases and J by 5 bases, with 14 bases between. The CDR3 here is CASSLAPSSAYGYTF. As DNA, the CDR3 is TGTGCCAGCAGCTTGGCCCCCTCTTCGGCATATGGCTACACCTTC.

The chain combines TRBV28 with TRBJ2-1, with D possibly TRBD2 on 5 matching bases. The germline V and J ends were trimmed by 7 bases and 1 base, with 14 bases remaining between them. The CDR3 loop spans 15 amino acids. Per germline, CDR1 MDHEN and CDR2 SYDVKM. This chain's CDR3 is CASIPAGLSYNEQFF. The CDR3 DNA reads as TGTGCCAGCATTCCGGCAGGACTGTCCTACAATGAGCAGTTCTTC.

V usage is TRBV7-9 and J usage is TRBJ1-5, with unresolved D. The CDR3 loop spans 13 amino acids. V lost 4 bases and J 3 bases, leaving 7 bases between the germline ends. CDR1 is SEHNR, CDR2 FQNEAQ, per germline (reference sequence). CDR3 protein: CASSSRSNQPQHF. CDR3 DNA sequence: TGTGCCAGCAGCTCAAGATCCAATCAGCCCCAGCATTTT.